This TCR beta chain came from a study of Graves' ophthalmopathy and Graves' hyperthyroidism. Study in general: Peripheral blood (taken before any treatment) was collected at initial diagnosis.

Regarding the study as a whole: Stable hyperthyroidism and ophthalmopathy were told apart by a 13-signature model, which achieved 85% to 90% sensitivity and more than 75% specificity.

Diagnosis used clinical symptoms, serum thyroxine, TRAb, thyroid ultrasound and orbital computed tomography. The TCR beta CDR3 regions underwent amplification from RNA transcripts. Following a first-round RT-PCR that used HTBI primers, a second-round multiplex PCR was carried out. MiXCR, run by TCRdb on the multiplex PCR reads, gives a single entry per CDR3 protein. The sample includes about 400,000 distinct CDR3 sequences, approximately 20% of them seen just once. This clonotype has a count of ten or more. Its specificity is unknown. CDR1 is MNHEY, CDR2 SVGAGI, per germline. This CDR3 is 14 amino acids long. V shed 2 bases and J shed 7 bases, with 11 bases lying between them.

The chain recombines TRBV6-5 with TRBJ2-2; D may match TRBD1 or TRBD2 (5 bases each). The specimen sequenced was peripheral blood. This TCR was recovered from a woman in her late teens or twenties with Graves' ophthalmopathy. This chain's CDR3 is CASSYVRDGGELFF. DNA of the CDR3: TGTGCCAGCAGTTACGTGAGGGACGGCGGGGAGCTGTTTTTT.